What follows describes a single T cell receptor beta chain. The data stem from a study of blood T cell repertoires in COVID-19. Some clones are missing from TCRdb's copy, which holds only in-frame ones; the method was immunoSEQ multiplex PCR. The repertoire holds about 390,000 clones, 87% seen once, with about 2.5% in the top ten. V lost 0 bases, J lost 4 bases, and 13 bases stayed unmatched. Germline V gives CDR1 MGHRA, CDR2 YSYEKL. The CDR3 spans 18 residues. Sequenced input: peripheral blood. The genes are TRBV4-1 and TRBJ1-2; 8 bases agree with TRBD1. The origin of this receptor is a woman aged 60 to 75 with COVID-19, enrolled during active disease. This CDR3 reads CASSQDKRTGRGVYGYTF. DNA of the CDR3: TGCGCCAGCAGCCAAGACAAACGGACAGGGCGAGGAGTCTATGGCTACACCTTC.